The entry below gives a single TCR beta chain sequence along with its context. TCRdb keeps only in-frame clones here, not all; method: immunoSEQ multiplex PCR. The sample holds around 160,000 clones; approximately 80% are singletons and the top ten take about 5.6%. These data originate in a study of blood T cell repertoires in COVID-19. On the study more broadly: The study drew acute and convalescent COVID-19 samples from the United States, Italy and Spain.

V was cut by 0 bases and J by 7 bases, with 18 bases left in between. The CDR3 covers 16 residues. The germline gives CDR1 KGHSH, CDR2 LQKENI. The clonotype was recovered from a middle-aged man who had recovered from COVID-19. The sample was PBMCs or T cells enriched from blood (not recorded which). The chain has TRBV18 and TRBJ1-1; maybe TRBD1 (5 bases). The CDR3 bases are TGTGCCAGCTCACCACCGAGGCAAGGCGGGACGGGTGAAGCTTTCTTT. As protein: CASSPPRQGGTGEAFF.